This record covers a single T cell receptor beta chain. Per the study methods: Estimates of nucleated cell counts were drawn from the amplification of reference gene primers. Produced via immunoSEQ multiplex PCR; TCRdb's table is partial and in-frame only. D and trimming were read from the DNA, whereas the V and J calls and clone size are those reported in that table. The sample includes tens of thousands of clones, about nine tenths seen only once; the top ten take approximately 29%. Germline CDR1 is SGDLS and CDR2 is YYNGEE. Trimming removed 4 bases from V and 3 bases from J; junction bases left unmatched: 11. The CDR3 contains 16 residues. This entry comes from a study of blood T cell repertoires in COVID-19. About the research overall: COVID-19 samples from acute and convalescent phases originated in the United States, Italy and Spain. PBMCs, B-cell-depleted T cells, or T cells provided the cDNA or gDNA that made up the material.

The rearrangement uses TRBV9 and TRBJ2-3, with 7 bases matching TRBD2. This sequence originates from a human donor in a cohort sampled during active COVID-19. The material sequenced was peripheral blood. The CDR3 DNA reads TGTGCCAGCAGCCCCCAAGCGGGAATCAGGACAGATACGCAGTATTTT. It codes for CASSPQAGIRTDTQYF.